This TCR beta chain was profiled in a study of T-cell memory formation after mild COVID-19. TCRdb redid the calling of the 5' RACE reads with MiXCR, one entry per CDR3 protein. The repertoire holds fewer than 250,000 distinct CDR3 sequences, with around 20% as singletons. This clonotype occurred many times. Its cognate antigen is unknown. Germline V gene lookup returns CDR1 SGHRS and CDR2 YFSETQ. After removal of 4 bases from V and 7 bases from J, the junction contained 4 bases not matched to a gene. CDR3 length: 15 residues. Study findings and constraints: There were some responding clones in pre-infection memory, which suggested that cross-reactive memory had joined.

Sequenced material: PBMCs or a T cell subset sorted from them (not recorded which). The clonotype originates from an adult woman who had mild COVID-19 (a few samples of this study predate the infection). Cell type and time point are not known. The chain couples TRBV5-1 to TRBJ2-1; 14 bases are shared with TRBD2. This CDR3 reads CASSPGTSGSNEQFF. CDR3 bases: TGCGCCAGCAGCCCCGGGACTAGCGGGAGTAATGAGCAGTTCTTC.